This T cell receptor beta chain stems from a study of T-cell reconstitution after alpha-beta-depleted transplantation in children. The CDR3 is 15 amino acids. With 8 bases removed from V and 3 bases from J, the gap between germline ends came to 17 bases. In germline, CDR1 is MNHEY, CDR2 SVGAGI. It was with unique molecular identifiers that the TCRbeta library was prepared. Each CDR3 protein gets one entry after TCRdb re-called the PCR reads with MiXCR. The repertoire holds around 200,000 distinct CDR3 sequences, with roughly 6.8% as singletons. This clonotype occurred many times. The sequence was collected from a human donor who donated a stem cell graft to a child with Wiskott-Aldrich syndrome. Sequencing used PBMCs from the stem cell graft donor, obtained from the stem cell graft. The chain combines TRBV6-5 with TRBJ2-1; possible D gene TRBD1, 6 bases. CDR3 in DNA: TGTGCCAGCGCTACTCCGGGACACATCTACAATGAGCAGTTCTTC. Its protein is CASATPGHIYNEQFF.